This T cell receptor beta chain is drawn from a study of T cell responses to AZD1222 COVID-19 vaccine. The wider study: Investigators merged groups given second doses at roughly 4 or roughly 12 weeks.

This clone was seen only a few times. Antigen specificity is unknown. Study-wide points: Scientists sampled the repertoires only once the peak T cell response had passed. Baseline seropositivity occurred in only 5 to 7 AZD1222 recipients. White British ancestry dominated among donors, who included more females, and clonal diversity was possibly underestimated.

V gave up 4 bases and J gave up 5 bases, with 15 bases separating them. The CDR3 sequence is 14 residues long. Germline CDR1 SGHTA, CDR2 FQGNSA. The repertoire was sequenced with immunoSEQ multiplex PCR; TCRdb's copy has only in-frame clones and lacks some. The sample contains 100,000 to 150,000 clones, approximately 87% of which appear only once. The chain recombines TRBV7-2 with TRBJ2-7, with no clear D. The receptor was derived from an adult in good health. This specimen consisted of peripheral blood, obtained on day 0 of AZD1222 vaccination. CDR3 coding DNA: TGTGCCAGCAGCTCCCATTCGAGGTTGCACGAGCAGTACTTC. Its translation is CASSSHSRLHEQYF.